A single sample is the source of the 11 T cell receptor beta chains below, sequenced in a study of blood T cells in healthy people across ages. Then a second PCR, running roughly 7 to 11 cycles, was carried out with a sample-barcoded 5' primer and a J-beta primer mix. One entry per CDR3 protein results from TCRdb running MiXCR on the 5' RACE reads. This sample has 1.5 million to 1.9 million distinct CDR3 sequences; roughly 43% occur once, and the top ten carry just over 4%. Material for sequencing was blood. The receptor set was obtained from a woman aged 18 to 35 in good health.

With respect to this clonotype: A read error is possible here, since a much larger clone lies one base away. The chain recombines TRBV6-2 or TRBV6-3 with TRBJ2-1; no clear D. V was trimmed by 8 bases and J by 0 bases, leaving 11 bases between them. The CDR3 is made up of 14 amino acids. The germline V gene encodes CDR1 MNHEY and CDR2 SVGEGT. The CDR3 sequence is CASPLEASYNEQFF. CDR3 DNA: TGTGCCAGCCCTCTAGAGGCCTCCTACAATGAGCAGTTCTTC.

V and J are TRBV25-1 and TRBJ1-6, with 7 nucleotides matching TRBD1. Trimming at V came to 1 base and at J to 14 bases, leaving 11 bases not matched to a gene. Germline assignment: CDR1 MGHDK and CDR2 SYGVNS. This CDR3 has 15 residues. This CDR3 reads CASSELKGAVKTLHF. The CDR3 DNA sequence: TGTGCCAGCAGTGAATTGAAGGGGGCGGTGAAAACCCTCCACTTT.

There are a few counts of this clonotype. The V gene is TRBV11-1, the J gene TRBJ2-3; TRBD2 matches 7 bases. The J segment lost 5 bases and the V segment lost 5 bases, leaving 7 bases of the junction unmatched. CDR3 length equals 14 residues. Germline assignment: CDR1 SGHAT and CDR2 FQDESV (reference sequence). CDR3 coding DNA: TGTGCCAGCAGCACTAGCGTAACTCAAGATACGCAGTATTTT. This sequence encodes CASSTSVTQDTQYF.

The chain uses TRBV7-9 and TRBJ2-3, with 9 bases lining up with TRBD2. With 11 bases clipped from V and 0 bases from J, the junction kept 6 bases outside the gene matches. CDR1 and CDR2 from the germline V gene are SEHNR and FQNEAQ (reference sequence). This CDR3 is 14 amino acids long. The CDR3 sequence: CAGRLAVSTDTQYF. The CDR3 nucleotides are TGTGCCGGCCGACTAGCGGTTAGCACAGATACGCAGTATTTT.

The chain links TRBV29-1 to TRBJ2-3, with D perhaps TRBD2 (5 bases). Germline CDR1 is SQVTM and CDR2 is ANQGSEA. Between the trimmed V and J ends, which lost 2 bases and 3 bases, there was a span of 9 bases. This CDR3 has 13 residues. The CDR3 nucleotides are TGCAGCGTTGAACCGGGGATAACAGATACGCAGTATTTT. It specifies CSVEPGITDTQYF.

The CDR3 is CASRRGQGHYGYTF. As DNA, the CDR3 is TGTGCCAGCAGACGCGGACAGGGCCACTATGGCTACACCTTC. The V gene is TRBV6-5, the J gene TRBJ1-2; 8 nucleotides match TRBD1. CDR1 is MNHEY and CDR2 is SVGAGI in the germline V gene. The CDR3 sequence is 14 residues long. With V trimmed by 6 bases and J by 3 bases, 6 bases remained unmatched.

This clonotype has just a few counts. The chain joins TRBV4-3 to TRBJ2-7, with D perhaps matching TRBD1 (5 bases). The CDR3 runs to 16 residues. Per germline, CDR1 LGHNA and CDR2 YSLEER. V lost 1 base and J lost 0, with 13 bases in between. In DNA form, the CDR3 reads TGCGCCAGCAGCCAAGGTACGACAGTCTACTCCTACGAGCAGTACTTC. Translation gives CASSQGTTVYSYEQYF.

This clonotype has a handful of counts. V is TRBV5-1 and J is TRBJ2-5; D ambiguous. Looked up from germline, CDR1 is SGHRS and CDR2 is YFSETQ. The ends were cut back, 2 bases at V and 4 bases at J, with 12 bases in the middle. This CDR3 region has 14 residues. The CDR3 loop reads CASSFFLQTETQYF. The CDR3, as DNA: TGCGCCAGCAGCTTCTTCTTACAGACAGAGACCCAGTACTTC. The whole variable domain, remainder taken from reference TRBV5-1 and TRBJ2-5, is KAGVTQTPRYLIKTRGQQVTLSCSPISGHRSVSWYQQTPGQGLQFLFEYFSETQRNKGNFPGRFSGRQFSNSRSEMNVSTLELGDSALYLCASSFFLQTETQYFGPGTRLLVL.

In its sample, this clonotype was seen once. The genes are TRBV25-1 and TRBJ1-4, with D perhaps TRBD1 (5 bases). V gave up 5 bases and J gave up 11 bases, with 15 bases separating them. The CDR3 is 13 residues long. The germline gives CDR1 MGHDK, CDR2 SYGVNS. Here the CDR3 DNA reads TGTGCCAGCAGTCCGATATGGGGCGGGAAACTGTTTTTT. Protein sequence: CASSPIWGGKLFF.

This clonotype has only a few counts. The rearrangement links TRBV7-2 to TRBJ1-4; 8 bases agree with TRBD1. V lost 4 bases, J lost 8 bases, and 9 bases stayed unmatched. CDR1 SGHTA and CDR2 FQGNSA come from the germline V gene. The CDR3 loop spans 15 amino acids. The DNA of the CDR3 is TGTGCCAGCAGCTCACAGGGGGGGAAGGGGGAAAAACTGTTTTTT. This sequence encodes CASSSQGGKGEKLFF.

CDR3 amino acids: CSAYLLTTEAFF. The CDR3 coding sequence is TGCAGTGCTTACTTATTAACCACTGAAGCTTTCTTT. V gene TRBV20-1 combines with J gene TRBJ1-1; D call uncertain. V lost 5 bases and J lost 4, with 11 bases in between. Germline V gene sequence: CDR1 DFQATT, CDR2 SNEGSKA (reference sequence). This CDR3 comprises 12 residues.